This TCR beta chain was sequenced for a study of neurological immune-mediated disorders. Findings of the study overall: Among expanded clones, no CDR3 amino acid sequences were shared across subjects, a pattern suggesting private repertoires in all groups.

The group of healthy controls was made up of people who were blood bank volunteers in Maryland, USA. This clonotype was counted at least ten times. Its antigen remains unidentified. V lost 5 bases, J lost 5 bases, and 13 bases lay in between. The CDR3 is made up of 14 amino acids. Germline CDR1 MNHGY, CDR2 SAAAGT. By 5'RACE with 10-nucleotide random UMIs, the cDNA was made. Over 160 million TCR-beta sequences from 15-18 subjects came from every sequencing run. TCRdb re-analysed the 5' RACE reads in MiXCR, keeping a single row per CDR3 protein. The table records approximately 77,000 distinct CDR3 sequences, around 9.9% of them present only once.

The J gene is TRBJ2-4, the V gene TRBV6-8, with D perhaps matching TRBD2 (6 bases). The sequence was collected from a man between 45 and 60 years old in good health. Sequenced: PBMCs. The CDR3, as DNA: TGTGCCAGCAGTACTAGCCATCCTCAAAACATTCAGTACTTC. Amino acids: CASSTSHPQNIQYF.